This T cell receptor beta chain was identified in a study of T cell responses to AZD1222 COVID-19 vaccine. Study background: Second-dose intervals near 4 or 12 weeks were combined. Overall study findings and caveats: CD4 TCRs linked to vaccination spanned spike, dominating at 160-218 and 743-854. Repertoires were obtained solely post-peak T cell response. Among the donors, most were white British and more were female, and clonal diversity was possibly underestimated.

The germline V gene has CDR1 SGHRS and CDR2 YFSETQ. V dropped 1 base and J dropped 5 bases, with 10 bases sitting between them. The CDR3 spans 13 residues. Worth noting for this clone: The antigen remains unidentified.

Sequenced by immunoSEQ multiplex PCR; TCRdb stores in-frame clones only, minus some. The table shows 86,000 or so clones, with approximately 89% occurring only once. The input for sequencing was peripheral blood, taken on day 0 of AZD1222 vaccination. This chain connects TRBV5-1 to TRBJ2-7; the D gene could be TRBD1 or TRBD2 (6 bases each). This sequence was found in an adult in good health. CDR3 sequence reads: CASSLTGANEQYF. The CDR3 nucleotides read TGCGCCAGCAGCTTGACGGGGGCCAACGAGCAGTACTTC.